The 24 T cell receptor beta chains presented below share a single source sample, sequenced in a study of CD8 T cell repertoires and HIV-1 epitope variants. For these receptors, no antigen is known. The data were produced by immunoSEQ multiplex PCR, yet TCRdb's version contains in-frame clones alone and is incomplete. The table has just under 1,100 clones, around 66% seen once. Sequencing was carried out using cultured CD8+ T cells derived from PBMCs. The source is a male donor with HIV.

This chain joins TRBV5-6 and TRBJ2-7, with TRBD1 as a possible D gene (6 bases). V was trimmed by 4 bases and J by 3 bases, leaving 29 bases between them. The CDR3 is 19 residues long. The germline V gene encodes CDR1 SGHDT and CDR2 YYEEEE. For the CDR3, the DNA is TGTGCCAGCAGCCCCGCCGCCACCGGGACAAATAACCACCGCTACGAGCAGTACTTC. Translation gives CASSPAATGTNNHRYEQYF.

This chain links TRBV18 with TRBJ1-2; tentatively, D is TRBD1 (5 bases). Germline V lookup: CDR1 KGHSH, CDR2 LQKENI. Trimming cost V 8 bases and J 4 bases, with 17 bases left between them. The CDR3 runs to 14 residues. DNA for the CDR3: TGTGCCAGCCCGGGAAGGGGTCGAGTCTATGGCTACACCTTC. It is translated as CASPGRGRVYGYTF.

This sequence joins TRBV5-6 and TRBJ2-1; D unclear. Germline V gives CDR1 SGHDT, CDR2 YYEEEE. Between the trimmed V and J ends, which lost 0 bases and 6 bases, there was a span of 7 bases. CDR3 length: 13 residues. The CDR3 DNA reads TGTGCCAGCAGCTTGGTGCAGGCCAATGAGCAGTTCTTC. Protein: CASSLVQANEQFF.

The chain's CDR3 is CASSLALGTRSTDTQYF. For the CDR3, the DNA is TGCGCCAGCAGCTTGGCCTTAGGGACTAGAAGCACAGATACGCAGTATTTT. V is TRBV5-1 and J is TRBJ2-3; 8 positions match TRBD2. The CDR3 is 17 amino acids. Germline loops: CDR1 SGHRS, CDR2 YFSETQ. The junction had 6 bases not matched to a gene; V was cut back by 0 bases and J by 0 bases.

The chain links TRBV13 to TRBJ2-1; TRBD1 matches 8 bases. CDR1 is PRHDT and CDR2 is FYEKMQ in the germline V gene (reference sequence). The V segment lost 5 bases and the J segment 9 bases; nucleotides outside the gene matches: 12. The CDR3 extends over 15 amino acids. The CDR3 DNA is TGTGCCAGCAGCAGTTTTGGGACAGGACGCCCTGAGCAGTTCTTC. Amino acids: CASSSFGTGRPEQFF.

V usage is TRBV7-6 and J usage is TRBJ2-7; TRBD2 matches 10 bases. Trimming at V came to 3 bases and at J to 3 bases, leaving 5 bases not matched to a gene. The germline gives CDR1 SGHVS, CDR2 FNYEAQ. The CDR3 is made up of 15 amino acids. CDR3 amino acids: CASSFGAGGNYEQYF. CDR3 nucleotides: TGTGCCAGCAGCTTCGGAGCGGGAGGGAACTACGAGCAGTACTTC.

The chain employs TRBV27 and TRBJ1-3; D is undetermined. This CDR3 spans 15 amino acids. Germline V CDR1 and CDR2: MNHEY, SMNVEV (reference sequence). The V end was cut by 5 bases, the J end by 0 bases, with 11 bases between. This chain's CDR3 is CASSADGYSGNTIYF. The CDR3 bases are TGTGCCAGCAGTGCGGACGGATACTCTGGAAACACCATATATTTT.

This clone turned up a few times. The chain carries TRBV5-5 and TRBJ2-7, with 8 nucleotides matching TRBD1. CDR3 size: 13 residues. Germline lookup yields CDR1 SGHKS and CDR2 YYEKEE (reference sequence). With V trimmed by 4 bases and J by 2 bases, 2 bases remained unmatched. CDR3: CASSRDRTYEQYF. The CDR3, as DNA: TGTGCCAGCAGCCGGGACAGGACCTACGAGCAGTACTTC. Looking up the rest from reference TRBV5-5 and TRBJ2-7 gives the full variable domain: DAGVTQSPTHLIKTRGQQVTLRCSPISGHKSVSWYQQVLGQGPQFIFQYYEKEERGRGNFPDRFSARQFPNYSSELNVNALLLGDSALYLCASSRDRTYEQYFGPGTRLTVT.

V usage is TRBV13 and J usage is TRBJ2-1; 12 positions match TRBD2. The CDR3 extends over 18 amino acids. V shed 3 bases, J shed 9 bases, and the junction held 15 bases outside the gene matches. Germline CDR1 PRHDT, CDR2 FYEKMQ (reference sequence). The CDR3 nucleotides read TGTGCCAGCAGCTTCCTGGCTAGCGGGGGGGCGGTTCAAGGTGAGCAGTTCTTC. This translates into CASSFLASGGAVQGEQFF.

This chain uses TRBV4-2 with TRBJ1-4; tentative D call: TRBD1 (5 bases). CDR3 length equals 13 residues. CDR1 LGHNA and CDR2 YNFKEQ come from the germline V gene. V lost 3 bases and J lost 8, with 10 bases in between. CDR3 bases: TGTGCCAGCAGCCATGGGGGTTCCGAAAAACTGTTTTTT. It encodes CASSHGGSEKLFF.

This clone was observed a handful of times. This chain joins TRBV28 and TRBJ1-2; D not certain. Germline CDR1 and CDR2: MDHEN and SYDVKM. This CDR3 is 16 amino acids long. Trimming pared 5 bases from V and 1 base from J, leaving 17 bases between. The DNA of the CDR3 is TGTGCCAGCAGTCTCATGCCCCTGGACTATAACTATGGCTACACCTTC. It specifies CASSLMPLDYNYGYTF.

The count of this clone is one. The chain joins TRBV16 to TRBJ2-7; the match to TRBD1 covers 10 bases. Germline lookup yields CDR1 KGHSY and CDR2 FQNENV. V gave up 5 bases and J gave up 6 bases; unmatched junction bases: 10. This CDR3 spans 15 amino acids. This CDR3 is CASSSLGTGDTEQYF. DNA of the CDR3: TGTGCCAGCAGCTCCCTAGGGACAGGGGATACCGAGCAGTACTTC.

In this sample, this clone is large (0.1 to 1%). The chain couples TRBV28 to TRBJ1-2, with a weak D call TRBD1 (5 bases). V was clipped by 5 bases and J by 3 bases, with 19 bases between them. The CDR3 has 16 amino acids. Germline loops: CDR1 MDHEN, CDR2 SYDVKM. The CDR3 sequence is CASSIRPTDFDYGYTF. CDR3 nucleotides: TGTGCCAGCAGTATACGCCCGACAGATTTCGACTATGGCTACACCTTC.

This chain connects TRBV4-3 to TRBJ2-3; no reliable D call. The CDR3 has 16 residues. The germline V gene encodes CDR1 LGHNA and CDR2 YSLEER. Between the trimmed V and J ends, which lost 0 bases and 6 bases, there was a span of 16 bases. CDR3 region: CASSQDRPSRADTQYF. The CDR3 coding sequence is TGCGCCAGCAGCCAAGACCGGCCCAGTAGGGCGGATACGCAGTATTTT.

The chain links TRBV5-6 to TRBJ1-3; D gene unclear. Trimming removed 4 bases from V and 1 base from J, with 9 bases in between. The CDR3 has 14 amino acids. Germline V gene lookup returns CDR1 SGHDT and CDR2 YYEEEE. The CDR3 loop is CASSETPSGNTIYF. CDR3 bases: TGTGCCAGCAGCGAGACCCCGTCTGGAAACACCATATATTTT.

This rearrangement joins TRBV27 to TRBJ2-7, with no clear D. The CDR3 contains 17 residues. The germline V gene encodes CDR1 MNHEY and CDR2 SMNVEV (reference sequence). Trimming removed 5 bases at V and 0 bases at J, with 20 bases between. The CDR3 reads CASSHLDGSESSYEQYF. CDR3 in DNA: TGTGCCAGCAGTCACCTAGACGGGTCTGAGAGCTCCTACGAGCAGTACTTC.

In this sample, this clone turned up once. The V and J genes are TRBV5-6 and TRBJ2-7, with D uncertain. Trimming left V 6 bases short and J 5 bases short, with 12 bases between. This CDR3 is built from 12 residues. Germline CDR1 reads SGHDT; CDR2 reads YYEEEE. In DNA, the CDR3 is TGTGCCAGCACCCGAATAGGAAACGAGCAGTACTTC. This sequence encodes CASTRIGNEQYF.

V is TRBV5-6 and J is TRBJ1-2; D unclear. CDR1 is SGHDT, CDR2 YYEEEE, per germline. This CDR3 region has 12 residues. V dropped 4 bases and J dropped 5 bases, with 9 bases sitting between them. This CDR3 reads CASSAGTYGYTF. The CDR3 DNA sequence: TGTGCCAGCAGCGCGGGTACTTATGGCTACACCTTC.

The V call is TRBV19, the J call TRBJ2-1; D gene unclear. Trimming removed 0 bases at V and 7 bases at J, with 13 bases between. The CDR3 contains 15 residues. Looked up from germline, CDR1 is LNHDA and CDR2 is SQIVND (reference sequence). The CDR3 is CASSIDLARKNEQFF. Written as DNA, the CDR3 is TGTGCCAGTAGTATAGATTTGGCGAGGAAAAATGAGCAGTTCTTC.

By share, this clone counts as large. The chain recombines TRBV5-1 with TRBJ1-2, with no clear D. Germline CDR1 reads SGHRS; CDR2 reads YFSETQ. Trimming cost V 3 bases and J 0 bases, with 9 bases left between them. The CDR3 runs 14 residues. The CDR3: CASSSQETNYGYTF. CDR3 bases: TGCGCCAGCAGCTCGCAGGAGACTAACTATGGCTACACCTTC.

The V gene is TRBV7-3, the J gene TRBJ2-5; D remains unclear. The CDR3 runs 16 residues. V dropped 5 bases and J dropped 2 bases, with 18 bases sitting between them. Per the germline V gene, CDR1 is SGHTA and CDR2 is FQGTGA. CDR3 DNA sequence: TGTGCCAGCAGCCTTACGGGTAGTGGGCGACAAGAGACCCAGTACTTC. Residues: CASSLTGSGRQETQYF.

The V call is TRBV5-1, the J call TRBJ2-3, with 9 bases aligning to TRBD2. In germline, CDR1 is SGHRS, CDR2 YFSETQ. V gave up 3 bases and J gave up 4 bases; unmatched junction bases: 9. The CDR3 sequence is 16 residues long. The CDR3, as DNA: TGCGCCAGCAGCTCCCTAGGAGCGGGAGGACCAGATACGCAGTATTTT. It yields the protein CASSSLGAGGPDTQYF.

This chain joins TRBV10-3 and TRBJ1-4; D perhaps matches TRBD1 (5 bases). CDR1 is ENHRY, CDR2 SYGVKD, per germline. The CDR3 has 16 residues. V gave up 0 bases and J gave up 5 bases, with 13 bases separating them. For the CDR3, the DNA is TGTGCCATCAGTGAGTCGGTCGGGGCTCTCAATGAAAAACTGTTTTTT. Translating gives CAISESVGALNEKLFF.

J is TRBJ2-7 and V is TRBV16; D is undetermined. The CDR3 length is 14 residues. CDR1 and CDR2 (germline): KGHSY, FQNENV. V lost 1 base and J 6 bases, leaving 13 bases between the germline ends. The CDR3: CASSQLRQEGEQYF. The CDR3 DNA is TGTGCCAGCAGCCAATTACGCCAGGAAGGCGAGCAGTACTTC.